This T cell receptor (beta chain) came from a study of T cells in Graves' hyperthyroidism and ophthalmopathy. TCR beta CDR3 regions were amplified from RNA transcripts. In the first-round RT-PCR of the TCR CDR3, the HTBI primer set was used. TCRdb recomputed calls from the multiplex PCR reads with MiXCR, one row per CDR3 protein. The sample holds a few hundred thousand distinct CDR3 sequences; 20% are singletons and the top ten take about 26%. Details on this clonotype: Antigen specificity is unknown.

Using around 10 ml of fresh peripheral blood, PBMCs were prepared. There are 17 residues in the CDR3. Unmatched junction bases numbered 6, after V lost 0 bases and J lost 1 base. From germline, CDR1 is SGHVS and CDR2 FNYEAQ. Study-level findings and limits: Researchers found most expanded thyroid clonotypes above 0.001 in blood as well. Before onset, ophthalmopathy was predicted by the model a median around 6.5 months earlier.

This clonotype originated in a man younger than 35 with Graves' hyperthyroidism. The genes are TRBV7-6 and TRBJ2-5; 9 bases are a match to TRBD2. Sequencing was performed on blood. CDR3 nucleotides: TGTGCCAGCAGCTTAGCTAGCGGGGGCCCCCCCCAAGAGACCCAGTACTTC. Amino acids: CASSLASGGPPQETQYF.